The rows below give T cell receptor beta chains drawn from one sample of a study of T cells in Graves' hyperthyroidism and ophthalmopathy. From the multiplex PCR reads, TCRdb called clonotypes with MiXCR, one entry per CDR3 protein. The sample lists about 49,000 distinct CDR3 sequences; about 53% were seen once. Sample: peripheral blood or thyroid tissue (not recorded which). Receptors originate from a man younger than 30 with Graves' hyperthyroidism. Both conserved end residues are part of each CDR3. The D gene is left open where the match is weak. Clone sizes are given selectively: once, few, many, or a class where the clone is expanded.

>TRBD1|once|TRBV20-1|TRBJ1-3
CSAKTGGNTIYF
TGCAGTGCTAAGACAGGGGGAAACACCATATATTTT
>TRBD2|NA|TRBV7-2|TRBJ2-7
CASSTGLAGVGYEQYF
TGTGCCAGCAGCACCGGACTAGCGGGAGTAGGGTACGAGCAGTACTTC
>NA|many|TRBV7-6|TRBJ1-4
CASRVGQGNEKLFF
TGTGCCAGCAGGGTAGGGCAGGGTAATGAAAAACTGTTTTTT
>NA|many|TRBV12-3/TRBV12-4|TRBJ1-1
CASSWVLNTEAFF
TGTGCCAGCAGTTGGGTGTTGAACACTGAAGCTTTCTTT
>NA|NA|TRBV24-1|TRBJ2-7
CATRSPSRPYEQYF
TGTGCCACCAGGTCACCCAGTCGTCCTTACGAGCAGTACTTC
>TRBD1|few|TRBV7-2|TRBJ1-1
CASSLARTGTTFF
TGTGCCAGCAGCTTAGCGCGGACAGGGACAACTTTCTTT
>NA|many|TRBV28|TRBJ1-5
CASRGTNQPQHF
TGTGCCAGCAGGGGGACAAATCAGCCCCAGCATTTT
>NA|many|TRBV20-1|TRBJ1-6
CSARDPSSGIYGEWISPLHF
TGCAGTGCTAGAGACCCCTCATCTGGGATATATGGCGAATGGATTTCACCCCTCCACTTT
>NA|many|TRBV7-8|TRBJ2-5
CASSSTGRGETQYF
TGTGCCAGCAGCTCTACAGGGCGAGGAGAGACCCAGTACTTC
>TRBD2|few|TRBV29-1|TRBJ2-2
CSVRPGTSGELFF
TGCAGCGTGAGGCCCGGGACTAGCGGGGAGCTGTTTTTT
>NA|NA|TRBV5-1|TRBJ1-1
CASSQTGTEAFF
TGCGCCAGCAGCCAGACAGGAACTGAAGCTTTCTTT
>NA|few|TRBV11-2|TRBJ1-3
CASSLVLSWGAGNTIYF
TGTGCCAGCAGCTTAGTCCTCTCCTGGGGAGCTGGAAACACCATATATTTT
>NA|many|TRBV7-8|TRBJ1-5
CASSLDQGTNSNQPQHF
TGTGCCAGCAGCTTAGATCAGGGGACGAATAGCAATCAGCCCCAGCATTTT
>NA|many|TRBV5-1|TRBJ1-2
CASSSTSGYGYTF
TGCGCCAGCAGCTCGACCTCCGGCTATGGCTACACCTTC
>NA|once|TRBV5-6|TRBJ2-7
CASSFYICSASRWGSLYEQYF
NA
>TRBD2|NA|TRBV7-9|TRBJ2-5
CACSSGGGQKETQYF
TGTGCCTGCAGCTCCGGGGGGGGACAAAAAGAGACCCAGTACTTC
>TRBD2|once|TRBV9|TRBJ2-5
CASSVGASGRETQYF
TGTGCCAGCAGCGTAGGGGCTAGCGGGAGGGAGACCCAGTACTTC
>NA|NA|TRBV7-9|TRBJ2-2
CASSSTVGGRGYTGELFF
TGTGCCAGCAGCTCAACGGTTGGGGGTCGAGGATACACCGGGGAGCTGTTTTTT
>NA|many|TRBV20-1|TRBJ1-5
CSARVEDGIRNVWTDQPQHF
TGCAGTGCTAGAGTTGAGGACGGGATTCGCAACGTGTGGACAGATCAGCCCCAGCATTTT
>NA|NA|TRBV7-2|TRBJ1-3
CASSSGPGNTIYF
TGTGCCAGCAGCTCAGGGCCTGGAAACACCATATATTTT
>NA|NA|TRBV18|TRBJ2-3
CASSPPQPGPGTQYF
TGTGCCAGCTCACCACCCCAACCGGGGCCAGGTACGCAGTATTTT
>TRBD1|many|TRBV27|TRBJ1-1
CASSVTGSVLNTEAFF
TGTGCCAGCAGCGTGACAGGGTCAGTCCTGAACACTGAAGCTTTCTTT
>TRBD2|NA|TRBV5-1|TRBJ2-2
CASSGGTSAAGELFF
TGCGCCAGCAGCGGCGGGACTAGCGCGGCCGGGGAGCTGTTTTTT
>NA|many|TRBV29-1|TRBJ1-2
CSVDRPSQLYGYTF
TGCAGCGTTGATAGGCCCAGCCAGCTATATGGCTACACCTTC
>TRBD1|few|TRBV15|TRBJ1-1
CATRQGFTEAFF
TGTGCCACCCGACAGGGCTTCACTGAAGCTTTCTTT